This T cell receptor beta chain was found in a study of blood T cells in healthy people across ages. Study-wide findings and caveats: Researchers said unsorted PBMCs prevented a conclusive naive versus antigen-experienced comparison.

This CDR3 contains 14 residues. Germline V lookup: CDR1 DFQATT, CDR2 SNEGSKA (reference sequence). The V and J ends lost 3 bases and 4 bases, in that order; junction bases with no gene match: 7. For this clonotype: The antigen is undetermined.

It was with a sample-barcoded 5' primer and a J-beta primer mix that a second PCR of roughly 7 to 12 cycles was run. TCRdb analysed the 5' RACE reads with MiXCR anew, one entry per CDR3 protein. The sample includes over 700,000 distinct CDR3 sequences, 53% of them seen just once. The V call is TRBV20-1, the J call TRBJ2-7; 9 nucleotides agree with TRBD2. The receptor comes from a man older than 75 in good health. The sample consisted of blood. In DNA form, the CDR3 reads TGCAGTGCTAGGACCGCGGGAGGGTCGTACGAGCAGTACTTC. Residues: CSARTAGGSYEQYF.